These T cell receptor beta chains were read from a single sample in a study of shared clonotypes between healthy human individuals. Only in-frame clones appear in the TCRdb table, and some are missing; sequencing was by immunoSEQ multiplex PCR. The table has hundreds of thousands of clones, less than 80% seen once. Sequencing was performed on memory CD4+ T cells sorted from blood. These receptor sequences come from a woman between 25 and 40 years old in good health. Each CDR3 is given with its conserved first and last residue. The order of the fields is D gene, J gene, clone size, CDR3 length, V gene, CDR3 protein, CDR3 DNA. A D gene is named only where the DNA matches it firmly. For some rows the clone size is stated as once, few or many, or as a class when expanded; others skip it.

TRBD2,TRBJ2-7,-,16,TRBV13,CASSARGRGQSNEQYF,TGTGCCAGCAGCGCCCGCGGGAGGGGGCAAAGCAACGAGCAGTACTTC
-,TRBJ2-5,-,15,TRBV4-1,CASSQEFQGWETQYF,TGCGCCAGCAGCCAAGAGTTCCAGGGGTGGGAGACCCAGTACTTC
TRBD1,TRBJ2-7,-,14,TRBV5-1,CASSLRDRGHEQYF,TGCGCCAGCAGCCTCCGGGACAGGGGCCACGAGCAGTACTTC
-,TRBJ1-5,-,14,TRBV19,CASSIKVEGQPQHF,TGTGCCAGTAGTATCAAGGTCGAGGGTCAGCCCCAGCATTTT
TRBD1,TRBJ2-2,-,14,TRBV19,CASSETGGVGELFF,TGTGCCAGTAGTGAAACAGGGGGTGTCGGGGAGCTGTTTTTT
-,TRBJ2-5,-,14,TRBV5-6,CASSLVDSQETQYF,TGTGCCAGCAGCTTGGTGGACAGCCAAGAGACCCAGTACTTC
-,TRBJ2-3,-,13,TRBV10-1,CASSSADTHTQYF,TGCGCCAGCAGTTCGGCGGACACCCATACGCAGTATTTT
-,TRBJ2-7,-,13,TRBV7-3,CASSLSTTYEQYF,TGTGCCAGCAGCCTCTCCACCACCTACGAGCAGTACTTC
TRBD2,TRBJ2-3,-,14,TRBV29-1,CSVERLAGADTQYF,TGCAGCGTTGAACGACTAGCGGGGGCAGATACGCAGTATTTT
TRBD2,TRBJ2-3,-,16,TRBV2,CASSLAGGLSTDTQYF,TGTGCCAGCAGCCTAGCGGGAGGCCTTAGCACAGATACGCAGTATTTT
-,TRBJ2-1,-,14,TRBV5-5,CASSLEGAYNEQFF,TGTGCCAGCAGCTTGGAGGGGGCCTACAATGAGCAGTTCTTC
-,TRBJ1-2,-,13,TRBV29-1,CSVGEGTRYGYTF,TGCAGCGTTGGGGAGGGGACACGCTATGGCTACACCTTC
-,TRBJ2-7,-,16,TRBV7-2,CASSLGLISGDYEQYF,TGTGCCAGCAGCTTAGGGTTAATTTCCGGGGACTACGAGCAGTACTTC
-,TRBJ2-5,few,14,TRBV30,CAWSVRSQQETQYF,TGTGCCTGGAGTGTGCGGTCTCAACAAGAGACCCAGTACTTC
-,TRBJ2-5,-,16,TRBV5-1,CASSLGSFTEQETQYF,TGCGCCAGCAGCTTGGGTAGTTTTACGGAACAAGAGACCCAGTACTTC
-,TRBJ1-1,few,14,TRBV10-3,CAITAASMNTEAFF,TGTGCCATCACGGCAGCCTCTATGAACACTGAAGCTTTCTTT
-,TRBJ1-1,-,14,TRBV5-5,CASRPGHPNTEAFF,TGTGCCAGCAGACCGGGACACCCGAACACTGAAGCTTTCTTT
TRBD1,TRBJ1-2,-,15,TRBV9,CASSPPTGALWGYTF,TGTGCCAGCAGCCCACCGACAGGGGCCCTATGGGGCTACACCTTC
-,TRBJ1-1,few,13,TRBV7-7,CASSSNVGTEAFF,TGTGCCAGCAGCTCAAACGTGGGCACTGAAGCTTTCTTT
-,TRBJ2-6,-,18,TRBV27,CASSFTPPRVVGANVLTF,TGTGCCAGCAGTTTTACGCCCCCCCGAGTTGTTGGGGCCAACGTCCTGACTTTC
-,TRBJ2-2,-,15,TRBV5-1,CASSLEGRATGELFF,TGCGCCAGCAGCTTGGAGGGCAGGGCCACCGGGGAGCTGTTTTTT
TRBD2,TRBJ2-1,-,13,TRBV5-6,CASIQREGNEQFF,TGTGCCAGCATTCAGCGGGAGGGCAATGAGCAGTTCTTC
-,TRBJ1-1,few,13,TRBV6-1,CAARGGHNTEAFF,TGTGCCGCCCGGGGGGGGCATAACACTGAAGCTTTCTTT
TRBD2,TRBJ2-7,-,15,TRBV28,CASTPRTSGRYEQYF,TGTGCCAGCACCCCCCGGACTAGCGGGAGGTACGAGCAGTACTTC
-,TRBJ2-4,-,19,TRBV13,CASSLSVMGRRAGKNIQYF,TGTGCCAGCAGCTTATCGGTGATGGGCAGGAGGGCGGGCAAAAACATTCAGTACTTC
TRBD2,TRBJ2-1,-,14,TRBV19,CASLLAGGRDEQFF,TGTGCCAGCCTACTAGCGGGAGGGCGGGATGAGCAGTTCTTC
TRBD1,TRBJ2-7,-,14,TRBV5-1,CASSFDRGPYEQYF,TGCGCCAGCAGCTTTGACAGGGGACCCTACGAGCAGTACTTC
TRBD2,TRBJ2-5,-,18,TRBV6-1,CASSEALLFGGEQETQYF,TGTGCCAGCAGTGAAGCGCTTCTTTTTGGGGGGGAACAAGAGACCCAGTACTTC
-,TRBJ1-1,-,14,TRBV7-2,CASSLSPSNTEAFF,TGTGCCAGCAGCCTATCCCCGTCGAACACTGAAGCTTTCTTT
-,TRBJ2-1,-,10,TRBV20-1,CSASDTEQFF,TGCAGTGCTAGTGATACCGAGCAGTTCTTC
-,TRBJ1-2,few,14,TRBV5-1,CASSPGPRGYGYTF,TGCGCCAGCAGCCCGGGACCCAGGGGCTATGGCTACACCTTC
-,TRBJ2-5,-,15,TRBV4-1,CASSQETRGAETQYF,TGCGCCAGCAGCCAAGAAACACGAGGGGCAGAGACCCAGTACTTC
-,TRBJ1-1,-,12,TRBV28,CASSLLVTEAFF,TGTGCCAGCAGTTTGTTGGTTACTGAAGCTTTCTTT
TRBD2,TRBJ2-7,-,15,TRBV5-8,CASSLGLAGSYEQYF,TGTGCCAGCAGCTTGGGACTAGCGGGATCATACGAGCAGTACTTC
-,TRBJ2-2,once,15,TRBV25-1,CASSGPPLNTGELFF,TGTGCCAGCAGTGGTCCCCCCTTGAACACCGGGGAGCTGTTTTTT
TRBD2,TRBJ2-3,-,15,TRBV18,CASSPGLASTDTQYF,TGTGCCAGCTCACCCGGACTAGCCAGCACAGATACGCAGTATTTT
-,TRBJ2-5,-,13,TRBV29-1,CSVLRGNQETQYF,TGCAGCGTTCTAAGGGGTAACCAAGAGACCCAGTACTTC
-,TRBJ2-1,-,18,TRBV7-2,CASSFFGVGADSYNEQFF,TGTGCCAGCAGCTTTTTTGGAGTGGGAGCGGATTCCTACAATGAGCAGTTCTTC
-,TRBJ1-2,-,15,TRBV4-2,CASSLYSVRNYGYTF,TGTGCCAGCAGCTTGTATAGCGTCAGAAACTATGGCTACACCTTC
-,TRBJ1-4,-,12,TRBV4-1,CASSQPLEKLFF,TGCGCCAGCAGCCAACCACTGGAAAAACTGTTTTTT